The rows below give T cell receptor beta chains drawn from one sample of a study of T-cell memory formation after mild COVID-19. In TCRdb, the 5' RACE reads were re-called with MiXCR into one record per CDR3 protein. In the table there are about 280,000 distinct CDR3 sequences, approximately 8.4% of which are singletons. Sequencing input: PBMCs or a T cell subset sorted from them (not recorded which). The source is a man between 18 and 35 years old who had mild COVID-19 (a few samples of this study predate the infection). Cell type and time point are not known. Each CDR3 is given with its conserved first and last residue. The order of the fields is V gene, clone size, J gene, D gene, CDR3 protein, CDR3 DNA. The D gene is left open where the match is weak. Clone size, where shown, is once, few, many, or a class for clones that have expanded.

TRBV29-1	many	TRBJ2-5	TRBD1	CSVGQGIGETQYF	TGCAGCGTAGGACAGGGAATCGGAGAGACCCAGTACTTC
TRBV10-3	few	TRBJ2-1	TRBD2	CAISLRTSEGEQFF	TGTGCCATCAGCCTTCGGACTAGCGAGGGTGAGCAGTTCTTC
TRBV24-1	-	TRBJ2-2	-	CATSPPTNTGELFF	TGTGCCACCAGTCCACCGACGAACACCGGGGAGCTGTTTTTT
TRBV4-2	few	TRBJ2-3	-	CASSRKTGAGDTQYF	TGTGCCAGCAGTCGAAAGACTGGAGCCGGAGATACGCAGTATTTT
TRBV5-1	-	TRBJ2-7	TRBD1	CASSSGQGEQYF	TGCGCCAGCAGCTCGGGACAGGGGGAGCAGTACTTC
TRBV6-5	once	TRBJ1-4	TRBD1	CASGEQGGSEKLFF	TGTGCCAGCGGAGAACAGGGGGGAAGTGAAAAACTGTTTTTT
TRBV4-1	-	TRBJ1-2	-	CASSQRSGFYGYTF	TGCGCCAGCAGCCAACGCTCAGGGTTCTATGGCTACACCTTC
TRBV12-3/TRBV12-4	many	TRBJ1-3	-	CASSLTSGNTIYF	TGTGCCAGCAGTTTGACCTCTGGAAACACCATATATTTT
TRBV7-6	-	TRBJ1-4	-	CASSSQPRGELFF	TGTGCCAGCAGCTCCCAACCGCGGGGTGAACTGTTTTTT
TRBV5-1	many	TRBJ1-2	-	CASSVLPGDYGYTF	TGCGCCAGCAGCGTCCTACCAGGGGACTATGGCTACACCTTC
TRBV4-1	-	TRBJ1-1	-	CASSQVFRIANTEAFF	TGCGCCAGCAGCCAAGTGTTCCGGATTGCTAACACTGAAGCTTTCTTT
TRBV24-1	few	TRBJ2-5	TRBD1	CATSDPRQGDQTQYF	TGTGCCACCAGTGATCCACGACAGGGAGATCAGACCCAGTACTTC
TRBV5-5	-	TRBJ2-3	-	CASTLPVGRSTDTQYF	TGTGCCAGCACTCTTCCGGTCGGGAGAAGCACAGATACGCAGTATTTT
TRBV12-3/TRBV12-4	-	TRBJ2-2	-	CASTPLGAPNAGELFF	TGTGCCAGCACCCCTTTGGGGGCCCCTAATGCCGGGGAGCTGTTTTTT
TRBV12-3/TRBV12-4	-	TRBJ2-6	-	CASSLQGSPSGANVLTF	TGTGCCAGCAGTTTGCAGGGCTCCCCCTCTGGGGCCAACGTCCTGACTTTC
TRBV2	-	TRBJ1-6	-	CASSERGTGNSPLHF	TGTGCCAGCAGTGAAAGGGGGACGGGTAATTCACCCCTCCACTTT
TRBV20-1	few	TRBJ1-5	-	CSARVRNQPQHF	TGCAGTGCTAGAGTTAGGAATCAGCCCCAGCATTTT
TRBV4-2	few	TRBJ1-2	-	CASSQVGSRYGYTF	TGTGCCAGCAGCCAAGTAGGGTCTCGCTATGGCTACACCTTC
TRBV5-1	-	TRBJ2-1	-	CASILESGYEQFF	TGCGCCAGCATCTTGGAATCTGGGTATGAGCAGTTCTTC
TRBV5-1	many	TRBJ2-5	-	CASSNRARSETQYF	TGCGCCAGCAGCAACCGGGCCCGGTCGGAGACCCAGTACTTC
TRBV15	few	TRBJ2-3	TRBD2	CATSSSGGFADTQYF	TGTGCCACCAGCAGTAGCGGGGGGTTTGCAGATACGCAGTATTTT
TRBV20-1	few	TRBJ2-1	TRBD1	CSAGQGLNEQFF	TGCAGTGCAGGACAGGGGCTTAATGAGCAGTTCTTC
TRBV20-1	-	TRBJ1-1	-	CSARRQPLTEAFF	TGCAGTGCTAGGCGGCAGCCCCTCACTGAAGCTTTCTTT
TRBV12-5	-	TRBJ2-7	TRBD1	CASGLPTHRGRYEQYF	TGTGCTAGTGGTTTGCCAACCCACAGGGGACGGTACGAGCAGTACTTC
TRBV5-1	many	TRBJ1-2	-	CASSPHMGPLWYGYTF	TGCGCCAGCAGCCCCCATATGGGCCCCCTGTGGTATGGCTACACCTTC
TRBV5-1	-	TRBJ2-6	-	CASSKGRSGANVLTF	TGCGCCAGCAGCAAAGGGAGGAGTGGGGCCAACGTCCTGACTTTC
TRBV9	few	TRBJ2-3	TRBD1	CASSSDGTGGGTQYF	TGTGCCAGCAGCTCAGATGGGACAGGGGGTGGTACGCAGTATTTT
TRBV29-1	few	TRBJ1-2	TRBD1	CSVYRGGHYGYTF	TGCAGCGTATACAGGGGCGGTCACTATGGCTACACCTTC
TRBV7-2	many	TRBJ2-7	-	CASSIYAGQWDYEQYF	TGTGCCAGCAGCATCTATGCGGGACAGTGGGACTACGAGCAGTACTTC
TRBV28	few	TRBJ1-1	-	CASVEEGREEAFF	TGTGCCAGCGTTGAGGAGGGAAGGGAAGAAGCTTTCTTT
TRBV3-1	few	TRBJ1-5	-	CASNTGSQPQHF	TGTGCCAGCAACACCGGGAGTCAGCCCCAGCATTTT
TRBV7-2	many	TRBJ2-5	-	CASSLHRADETQYF	TGTGCCAGCAGTTTACACAGGGCCGACGAGACCCAGTACTTC
TRBV20-1	few	TRBJ1-1	-	CSASNRHTEAFF	TGCAGTGCTAGCAACAGACACACTGAAGCTTTCTTT
TRBV15	-	TRBJ2-6	-	CATSRDLNVAWGTGANVLTF	TGTGCCACCAGCAGAGACCTCAATGTCGCATGGGGCACTGGGGCCAACGTCCTGACTTTC
TRBV10-3	many	TRBJ2-3	-	CAISTGTTSTDTQYF	TGTGCCATCAGTACTGGGACAACTAGCACAGATACGCAGTATTTT
TRBV19	-	TRBJ2-7	-	CASSIAPGYEQYF	TGTGCCAGTAGTATAGCCCCAGGCTACGAGCAGTACTTC
TRBV5-1	many	TRBJ2-1	TRBD1	CASSSQPGTGGNEQFF	TGCGCCAGCAGCTCTCAACCCGGGACAGGGGGCAATGAGCAGTTCTTC
TRBV7-2	-	TRBJ2-1	-	CASNSRGEQFF	TGTGCCAGCAATTCGAGGGGCGAGCAGTTCTTC
TRBV4-3	-	TRBJ2-1	-	CASTSSRGSSYNEQFF	TGCGCCAGCACCTCAAGCCGGGGAAGCTCCTACAATGAGCAGTTCTTC
TRBV7-9	-	TRBJ2-3	TRBD2	CASSLRSSGGVPF	TGTGCCAGCAGCTTAAGGTCTAGCGGGGGCGTTCCTTTT
TRBV10-3	-	TRBJ2-5	TRBD1	CAISVTGGGETQYF	TGTGCCATCAGTGTCACAGGGGGCGGTGAGACCCAGTACTTC
TRBV6-4	few	TRBJ2-1	TRBD2	CASSYTSGGNNEQFF	TGTGCCAGCAGTTACACTAGCGGGGGGAACAATGAGCAGTTCTTC
TRBV20-1	many	TRBJ2-3	-	CSASAVLTDTQYF	TGCAGTGCTAGCGCCGTCCTCACAGATACGCAGTATTTT
TRBV11-3	-	TRBJ2-1	TRBD1	CASSSTGFNEQFF	TGTGCCAGCAGCTCGACAGGGTTCAATGAGCAGTTCTTC
TRBV11-1	-	TRBJ2-1	TRBD2	CASSRGLANGEQFF	TGTGCCAGCAGCCGGGGACTAGCGAACGGTGAGCAGTTCTTC
TRBV6-5	-	TRBJ2-5	-	CASSLRFQETQYF	TGTGCCAGCAGTCTTCGGTTCCAAGAGACCCAGTACTTC
TRBV12-3/TRBV12-4	many	TRBJ2-1	TRBD2	CASRRLAASGNEQFF	TGTGCCAGCAGACGACTAGCCGCTTCTGGCAATGAGCAGTTCTTC
TRBV12-3/TRBV12-4	-	TRBJ2-3	-	CARWDRGPTDTQYF	TGTGCCAGGTGGGACCGGGGGCCCACAGATACGCAGTATTTT
TRBV4-3	few	TRBJ2-1	TRBD1	CASSPRTGTGGEQFF	TGCGCCAGCAGCCCACGGACAGGGACAGGGGGTGAGCAGTTCTTC